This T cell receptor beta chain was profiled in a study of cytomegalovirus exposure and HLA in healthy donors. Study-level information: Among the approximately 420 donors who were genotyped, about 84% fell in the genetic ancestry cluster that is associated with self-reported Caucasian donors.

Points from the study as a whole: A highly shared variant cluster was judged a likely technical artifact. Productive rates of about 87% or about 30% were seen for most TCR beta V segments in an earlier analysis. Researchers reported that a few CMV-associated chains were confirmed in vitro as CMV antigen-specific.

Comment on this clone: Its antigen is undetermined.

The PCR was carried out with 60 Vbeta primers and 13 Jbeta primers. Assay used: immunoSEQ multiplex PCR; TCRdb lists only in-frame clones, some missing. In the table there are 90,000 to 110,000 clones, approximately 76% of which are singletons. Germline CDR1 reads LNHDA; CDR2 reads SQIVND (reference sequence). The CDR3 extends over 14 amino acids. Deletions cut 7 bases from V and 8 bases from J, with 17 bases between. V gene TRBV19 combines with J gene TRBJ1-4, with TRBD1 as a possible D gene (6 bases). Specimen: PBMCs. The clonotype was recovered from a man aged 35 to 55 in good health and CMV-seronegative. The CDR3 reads CASTLTGSNEKLFF. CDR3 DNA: TGTGCCAGTACCCTCACAGGGTCAAACGAAAAACTGTTTTTT.